The source of this TCR beta chain is a study of patients and donors after allogeneic stem cell transplantation. One entry per CDR3 protein results from TCRdb running MiXCR on the RT-PCR reads. The sample consists of roughly 880,000 distinct CDR3 sequences, more than 15% of them appearing once. Trimming cost V 4 bases and J 10 bases; bases outside gene matches: 12. CDR1 is SGHDT and CDR2 is YYEEEE in the germline V gene. The CDR3 covers 16 residues. This chain joins TRBV5-6 and TRBJ2-5; 14 bases line up with TRBD2. Sequencing was performed on blood, either unsorted or a sorted T cell fraction (not recorded which). The source is a human donor who was either an allogeneic HSCT recipient or a stem cell or donor lymphocyte infusion donor (not recorded which). It is not recorded whose cells these are; they may come from a transplant donor. DNA for the CDR3: TGTGCCAGCAGCCCTGGGTTCGGGACTAGCGGGAGTAGCCAGTACTTC. The encoded protein is CASSPGFGTSGSSQYF.